This T cell receptor beta chain was profiled in a study of blood T cell repertoires in COVID-19. On the study more broadly: Samples of COVID-19 (acute and convalescent) were obtained from the United States, Italy and Spain. Sources were T cells, B-cell-depleted T cells, or PBMCs; the material itself was cDNA or gDNA.

Authors' analysis steps: Estimation of nucleated cell counts relied on the amplification of reference gene primers. Some clones are missing from TCRdb's copy, which holds only in-frame ones; the method was immunoSEQ multiplex PCR. Clonal size and the V and J genes are those of that table, whereas D and trimming came from the DNA. This table has about 84,000 clones, around 88% appearing once. V lost 4 bases to trimming and J lost 6 bases, with 17 bases between them. CDR3 length equals 15 residues. Germline lookup yields CDR1 SGHKS and CDR2 YYEKEE (reference sequence). The chain recombines TRBV5-5 with TRBJ2-1; D is unresolved. Sequenced sample: peripheral blood. This receptor was obtained from an elderly man with active or convalescent COVID-19. The CDR3 DNA follows: TGTGCCAGCAGCACACCTGACACAACACTCAATGAGCAGTTCTTC. Its translation is CASSTPDTTLNEQFF.